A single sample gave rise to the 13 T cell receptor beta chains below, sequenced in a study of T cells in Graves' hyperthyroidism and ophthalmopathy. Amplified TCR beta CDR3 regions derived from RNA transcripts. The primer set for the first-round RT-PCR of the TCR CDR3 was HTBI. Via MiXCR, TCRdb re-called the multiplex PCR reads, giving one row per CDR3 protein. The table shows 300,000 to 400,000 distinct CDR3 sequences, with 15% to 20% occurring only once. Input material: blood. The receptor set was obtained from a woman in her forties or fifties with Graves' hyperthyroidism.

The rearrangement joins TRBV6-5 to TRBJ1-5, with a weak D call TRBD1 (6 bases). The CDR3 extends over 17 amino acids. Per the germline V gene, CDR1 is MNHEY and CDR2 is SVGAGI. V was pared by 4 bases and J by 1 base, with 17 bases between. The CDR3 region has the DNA TGTGCCAGCAGTTTCCTTCAGGGGATCGGGAGCAATCAGCCCCAGCATTTT. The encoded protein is CASSFLQGIGSNQPQHF.

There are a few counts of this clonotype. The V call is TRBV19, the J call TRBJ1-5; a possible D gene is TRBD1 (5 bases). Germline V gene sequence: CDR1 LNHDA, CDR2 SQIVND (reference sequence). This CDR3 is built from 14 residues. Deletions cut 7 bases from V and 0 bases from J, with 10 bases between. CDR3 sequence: CASTKTASNQPQHF. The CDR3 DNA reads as TGTGCCAGTACCAAGACAGCTAGCAATCAGCCCCAGCATTTT.

CDR3 amino acids: CASSRAGTGGIQPQHF. DNA of the CDR3: TGTGCCAGTAGCCGGGCCGGGACAGGGGGAATTCAGCCCCAGCATTTT. V gene TRBV19 combines with J gene TRBJ1-5, with 11 bases fitting TRBD1. J was trimmed by 6 bases and V by 6 bases; bases with no gene match: 10. This CDR3 contains 16 residues. Germline assignment: CDR1 LNHDA and CDR2 SQIVND (reference sequence).

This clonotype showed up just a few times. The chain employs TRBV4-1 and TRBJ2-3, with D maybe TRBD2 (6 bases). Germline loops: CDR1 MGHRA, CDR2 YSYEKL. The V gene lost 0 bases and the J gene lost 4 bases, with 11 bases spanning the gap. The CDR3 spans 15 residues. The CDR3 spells CASSQDRPGADTQYF. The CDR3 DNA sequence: TGCGCCAGCAGCCAAGATCGTCCGGGGGCAGATACGCAGTATTTT.

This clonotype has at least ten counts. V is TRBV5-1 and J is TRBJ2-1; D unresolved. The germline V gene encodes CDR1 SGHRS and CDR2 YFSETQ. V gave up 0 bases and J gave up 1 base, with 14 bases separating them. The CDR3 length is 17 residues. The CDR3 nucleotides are TGCGCCAGCAGCTTGGGAGTAGAACTTCCATCCTACAATGAGCAGTTCTTC. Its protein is CASSLGVELPSYNEQFF.

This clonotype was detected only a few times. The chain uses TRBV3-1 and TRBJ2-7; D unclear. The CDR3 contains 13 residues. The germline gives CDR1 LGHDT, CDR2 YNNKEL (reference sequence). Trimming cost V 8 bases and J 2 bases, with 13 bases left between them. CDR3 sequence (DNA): TGTGCCAGCTCCACACCCCCTGCCTACGAGCAGTACTTC. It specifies CASSTPPAYEQYF.

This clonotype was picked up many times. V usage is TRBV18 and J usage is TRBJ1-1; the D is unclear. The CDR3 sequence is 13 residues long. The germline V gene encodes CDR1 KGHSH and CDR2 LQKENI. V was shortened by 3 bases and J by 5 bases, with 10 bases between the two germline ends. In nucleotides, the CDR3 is TGTGCCAGCTCACCGATAGGAGGTACTGAAGCTTTCTTT. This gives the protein CASSPIGGTEAFF.

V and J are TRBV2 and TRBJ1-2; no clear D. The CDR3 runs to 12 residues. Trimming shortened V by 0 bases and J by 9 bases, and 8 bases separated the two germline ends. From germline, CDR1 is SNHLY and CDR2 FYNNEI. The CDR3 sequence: CASSEARRSYTF. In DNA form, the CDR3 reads TGTGCCAGCAGTGAAGCGAGGAGAAGCTACACCTTC.

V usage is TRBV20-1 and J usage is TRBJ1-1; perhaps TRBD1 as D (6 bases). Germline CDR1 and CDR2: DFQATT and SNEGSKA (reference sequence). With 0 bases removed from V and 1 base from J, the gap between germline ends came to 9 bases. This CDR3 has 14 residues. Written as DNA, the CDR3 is TGCAGTGCTAGAGATCCCAGGGGGAACACTGAAGCTTTCTTT. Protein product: CSARDPRGNTEAFF.

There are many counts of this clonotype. The CDR3 DNA sequence: TGTGCCAGCAGTTACTCTACGGGACCCTACGAGCAGTACTTC. It encodes CASSYSTGPYEQYF. V gene TRBV6-6 combines with J gene TRBJ2-7, with D perhaps given as TRBD1 or TRBD2 (5 bases each). The germline V gene encodes CDR1 MNHNY and CDR2 SVGAGI (reference sequence). The CDR3 has 14 residues. With 0 bases removed from V and 2 bases from J, the gap between germline ends came to 8 bases.

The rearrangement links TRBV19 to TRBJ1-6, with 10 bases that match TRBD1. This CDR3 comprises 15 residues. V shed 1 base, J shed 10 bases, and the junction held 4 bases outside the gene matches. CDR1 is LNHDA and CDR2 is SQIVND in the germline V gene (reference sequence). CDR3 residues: CASSIGGQGTSPLHF. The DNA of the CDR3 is TGTGCCAGTAGTATAGGGGGACAGGGGACGTCACCCCTCCACTTT.

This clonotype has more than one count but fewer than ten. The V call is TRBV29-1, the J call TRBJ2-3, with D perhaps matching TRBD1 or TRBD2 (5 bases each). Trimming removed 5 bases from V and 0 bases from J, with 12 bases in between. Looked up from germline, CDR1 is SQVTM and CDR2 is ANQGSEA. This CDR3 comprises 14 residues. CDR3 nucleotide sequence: TGCAGCGTTCTGGGGCGGACTAGCACAGATACGCAGTATTTT. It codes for CSVLGRTSTDTQYF.

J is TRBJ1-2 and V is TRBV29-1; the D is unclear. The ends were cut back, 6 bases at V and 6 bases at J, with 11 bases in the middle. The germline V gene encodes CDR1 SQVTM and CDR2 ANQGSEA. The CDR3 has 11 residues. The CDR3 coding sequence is TGCAGCGTGCCGACACTGGATGGCTACACCTTC. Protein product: CSVPTLDGYTF. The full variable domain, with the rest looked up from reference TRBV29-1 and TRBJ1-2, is SAVISQKPSRDICQRGTSLTIQCQVDSQVTMMFWYRQQPGQSLTLIATANQGSEATYESGFVIDKFPISRPNLTFSTLTVSNMSPEDSSIYLCSVPTLDGYTFGSGTRLTVV.